This T cell receptor (beta chain) was retrieved from a study of blood T cell repertoires in COVID-19. On the study more broadly: T cells, B-cell-depleted T cells, or PBMCs supplied cDNA or gDNA.

Original processing notes: Estimates of nucleated cell counts were drawn from the amplification of reference gene primers. Some clones are missing from TCRdb's copy, which holds only in-frame ones; the method was immunoSEQ multiplex PCR. D and trimming were read from the DNA, whereas the V and J calls and clone size are those reported in that table. Here the sample spans approximately 69,000 clones, less than 90% being singletons. V was trimmed by 6 bases and J by 6 bases, leaving 12 bases between them. The germline gives CDR1 SNHLY, CDR2 FYNNEI. The CDR3 totals 13 residues. The chain has TRBV2 and TRBJ2-4, with D maybe TRBD2 (6 bases). The sample taken for sequencing was peripheral blood. The receptor's source is a woman older than 75 with acute or convalescent COVID-19. CDR3 protein: CASSPEGGNIQYF. In DNA, the CDR3 is TGTGCCAGCAGCCCAGAGGGAGGAAACATTCAGTACTTC.